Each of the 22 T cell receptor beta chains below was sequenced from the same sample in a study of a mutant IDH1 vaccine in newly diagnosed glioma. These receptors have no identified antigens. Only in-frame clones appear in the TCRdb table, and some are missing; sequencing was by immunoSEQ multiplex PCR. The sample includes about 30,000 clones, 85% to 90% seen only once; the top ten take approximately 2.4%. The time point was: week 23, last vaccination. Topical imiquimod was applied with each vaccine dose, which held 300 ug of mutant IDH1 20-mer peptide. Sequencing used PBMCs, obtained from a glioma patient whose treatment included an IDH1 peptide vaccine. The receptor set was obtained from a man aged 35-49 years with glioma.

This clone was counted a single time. The CDR3 reads CASSQDRAEAYGYTF. CDR3 in DNA: TGCGCCAGCAGCCAAGACAGGGCTGAGGCCTATGGCTACACCTTC. The gene calls are TRBV4-3 and TRBJ1-2, with a weak D call TRBD1 (5 bases). The germline CDR1 and CDR2 sequences are LGHNA and YSLEER. CDR3 length: 15 amino acids. V lost 0 bases and J lost 4, with 12 bases in between.

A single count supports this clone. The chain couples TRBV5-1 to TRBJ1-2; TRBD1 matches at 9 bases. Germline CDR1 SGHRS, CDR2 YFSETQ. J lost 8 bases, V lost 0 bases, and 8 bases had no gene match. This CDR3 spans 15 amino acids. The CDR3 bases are TGCGCCAGCAGCTTGGGCCGGGACAGGGATTCGGGCTACACCTTC. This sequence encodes CASSLGRDRDSGYTF.

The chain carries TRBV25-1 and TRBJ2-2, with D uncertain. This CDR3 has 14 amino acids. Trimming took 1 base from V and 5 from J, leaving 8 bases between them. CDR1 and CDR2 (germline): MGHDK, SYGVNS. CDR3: CASSESLGTGELFF. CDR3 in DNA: TGTGCCAGCAGTGAATCCCTAGGAACCGGGGAGCTGTTTTTT.

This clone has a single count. The CDR3 nucleotides are TGCGCCAGCAGCCAAGAGAATTACAAGGAGCAGTACTTC. Amino acids: CASSQENYKEQYF. The chain uses TRBV4-3 and TRBJ2-7; no clear D gene. This CDR3 region has 13 residues. Germline V gene lookup returns CDR1 LGHNA and CDR2 YSLEER. V was trimmed by 0 bases and J by 7 bases, leaving 10 bases between them.

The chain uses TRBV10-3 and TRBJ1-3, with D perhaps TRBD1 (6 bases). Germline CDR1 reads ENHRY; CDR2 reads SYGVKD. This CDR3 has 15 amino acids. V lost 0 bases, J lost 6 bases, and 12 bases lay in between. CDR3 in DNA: TGTGCCATCAGTGAGTCGCTCAGGGGAGAAAACACCATATATTTT. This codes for CAISESLRGENTIYF.

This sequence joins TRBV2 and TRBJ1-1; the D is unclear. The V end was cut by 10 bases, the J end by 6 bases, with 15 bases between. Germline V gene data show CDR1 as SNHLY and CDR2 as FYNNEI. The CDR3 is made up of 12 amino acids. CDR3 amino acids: CAISKRAAEAFF. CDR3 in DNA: TGTGCCATCTCGAAGCGGGCAGCTGAAGCTTTCTTT.

The CDR3 sequence: CASSDSPGSSTEAFF. Written as DNA, the CDR3 is TGTGCCAGCAGTGACTCTCCTGGGTCGTCCACTGAAGCTTTCTTT. The V and J genes are TRBV6-4 and TRBJ1-1; no clear D gene. Germline V gives CDR1 MRHNA, CDR2 SNTAGT. The CDR3 covers 15 residues. V was shortened by 0 bases and J by 4 bases, with 12 bases between the two germline ends.

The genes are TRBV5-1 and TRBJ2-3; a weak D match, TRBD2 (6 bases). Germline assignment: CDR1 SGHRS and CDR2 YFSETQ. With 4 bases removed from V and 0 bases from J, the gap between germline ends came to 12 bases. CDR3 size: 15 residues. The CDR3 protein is CASSPVAASTDTQYF. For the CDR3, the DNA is TGCGCCAGCAGCCCGGTAGCGGCTAGCACAGATACGCAGTATTTT.

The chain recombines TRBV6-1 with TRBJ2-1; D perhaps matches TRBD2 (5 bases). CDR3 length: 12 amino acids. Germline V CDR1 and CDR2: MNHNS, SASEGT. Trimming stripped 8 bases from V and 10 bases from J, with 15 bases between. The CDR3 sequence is CASHDTGWEQFF. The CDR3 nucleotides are TGTGCCAGCCACGACACGGGGTGGGAGCAGTTCTTC.

The CDR3, as DNA: TGCGCCAGCAGTACCCCGGGGGGTGCGGAGACCCAGTACTTC. Translating gives CASSTPGGAETQYF. The chain is built from TRBV5-1 and TRBJ2-5; 7 bases agree with TRBD2. The CDR3 totals 14 residues. After removal of 5 bases from V and 5 bases from J, the junction contained 9 bases not matched to a gene. Germline V gene lookup returns CDR1 SGHRS and CDR2 YFSETQ.

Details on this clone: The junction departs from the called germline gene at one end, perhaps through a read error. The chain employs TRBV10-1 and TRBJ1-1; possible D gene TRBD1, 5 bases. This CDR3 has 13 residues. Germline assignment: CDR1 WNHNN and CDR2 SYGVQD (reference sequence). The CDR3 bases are TGCGCCAGCAGTGGGGGGGTGAAAACTGAAGCTTTCTTT. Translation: CASSGGVKTEAFF.

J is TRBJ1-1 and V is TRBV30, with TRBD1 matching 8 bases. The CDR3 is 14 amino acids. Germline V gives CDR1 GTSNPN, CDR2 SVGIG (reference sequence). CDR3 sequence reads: CAMDRVFMNTEAFF. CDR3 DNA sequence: TGTGCTATGGACAGGGTTTTTATGAACACTGAAGCTTTCTTT.

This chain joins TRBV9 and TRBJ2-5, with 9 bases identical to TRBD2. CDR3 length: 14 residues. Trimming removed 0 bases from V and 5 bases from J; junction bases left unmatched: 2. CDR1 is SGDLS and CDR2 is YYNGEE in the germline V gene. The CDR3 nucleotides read TGTGCCAGCAGCGTAGGCGGGAGGGGGGAGACCCAGTACTTC. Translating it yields CASSVGGRGETQYF.

CDR3 in amino acids: CATSRDLRETLSNQPQHF. The CDR3 bases are TGTGCCACCAGCAGAGATCTCCGGGAGACTCTTAGCAATCAGCCCCAGCATTTT. The chain recombines TRBV15 with TRBJ1-5; the D is unclear. This CDR3 is built from 18 residues. Germline CDR1 reads LNHNV; CDR2 reads YYDKDF (reference sequence). The ends were cut back, 0 bases at V and 0 bases at J, with 15 bases in the middle.

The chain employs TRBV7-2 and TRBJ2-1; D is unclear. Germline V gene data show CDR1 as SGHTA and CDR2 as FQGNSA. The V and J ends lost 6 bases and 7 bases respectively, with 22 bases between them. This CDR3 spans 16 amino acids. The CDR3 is CASSSTDHIRVNEQFF. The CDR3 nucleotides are TGTGCCAGCAGTTCTACAGATCACATACGAGTAAATGAGCAGTTCTTC.

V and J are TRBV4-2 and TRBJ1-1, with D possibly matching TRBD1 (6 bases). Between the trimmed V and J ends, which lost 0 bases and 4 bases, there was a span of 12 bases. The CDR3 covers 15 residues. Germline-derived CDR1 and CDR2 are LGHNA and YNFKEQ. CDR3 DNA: TGTGCCAGCAGCCAAGACCCAGGGGTGGGCACTGAAGCTTTCTTT. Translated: CASSQDPGVGTEAFF.

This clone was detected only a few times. In DNA, the CDR3 is TGTGCCAGCAGCTTAACCAGGGATCAGCCCCAGCATTTT. The encoded protein is CASSLTRDQPQHF. This chain joins TRBV7-3 and TRBJ1-5; D might be TRBD1 (5 bases). CDR3 length: 13 residues. Germline loops: CDR1 SGHTA, CDR2 FQGTGA. Trimming took 0 bases from V and 5 from J, leaving 5 bases between them.

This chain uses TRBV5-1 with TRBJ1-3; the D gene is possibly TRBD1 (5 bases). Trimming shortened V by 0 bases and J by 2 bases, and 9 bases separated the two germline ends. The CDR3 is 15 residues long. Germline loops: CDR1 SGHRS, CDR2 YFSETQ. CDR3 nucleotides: TGCGCCAGCAGCTTGGACAGGCCGACTGGAAACACCATATATTTT. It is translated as CASSLDRPTGNTIYF.

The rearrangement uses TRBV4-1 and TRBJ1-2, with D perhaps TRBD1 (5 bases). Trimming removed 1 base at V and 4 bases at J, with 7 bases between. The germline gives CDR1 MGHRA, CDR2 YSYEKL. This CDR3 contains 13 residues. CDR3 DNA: TGCGCCAGCAGCCAAGGGGGGGGCTATGGCTACACCTTC. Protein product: CASSQGGGYGYTF.

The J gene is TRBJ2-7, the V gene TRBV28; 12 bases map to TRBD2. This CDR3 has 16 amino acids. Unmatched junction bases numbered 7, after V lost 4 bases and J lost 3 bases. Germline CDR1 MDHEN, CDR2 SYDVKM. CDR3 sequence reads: CASSSRTSGNRYEQYF. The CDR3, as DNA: TGTGCCAGCAGTTCCCGGACTAGCGGGAACCGCTACGAGCAGTACTTC. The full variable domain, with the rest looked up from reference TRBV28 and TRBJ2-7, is DVKVTQSSRYLVKRTGEKVFLECVQDMDHENMFWYRQDPGLGLRLIYFSYDVKMKEKGDIPEGYSVSREKKERFSLILESASTNQTSMYLCASSSRTSGNRYEQYFGPGTRLTVT.

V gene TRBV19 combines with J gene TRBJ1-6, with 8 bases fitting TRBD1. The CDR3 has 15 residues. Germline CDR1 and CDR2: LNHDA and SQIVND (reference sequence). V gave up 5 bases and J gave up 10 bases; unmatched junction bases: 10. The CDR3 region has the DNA TGTGCCAGTAGTTTTAGGACAGGGAAAGAATCACCCCTCCACTTT. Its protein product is CASSFRTGKESPLHF.

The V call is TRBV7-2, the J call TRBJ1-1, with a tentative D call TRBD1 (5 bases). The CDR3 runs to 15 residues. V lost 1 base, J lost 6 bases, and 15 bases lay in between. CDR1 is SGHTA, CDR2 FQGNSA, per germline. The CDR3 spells CASSLGSWGEPEAFF. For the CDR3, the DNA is TGTGCCAGCAGCTTAGGAAGTTGGGGGGAACCTGAAGCTTTCTTT.